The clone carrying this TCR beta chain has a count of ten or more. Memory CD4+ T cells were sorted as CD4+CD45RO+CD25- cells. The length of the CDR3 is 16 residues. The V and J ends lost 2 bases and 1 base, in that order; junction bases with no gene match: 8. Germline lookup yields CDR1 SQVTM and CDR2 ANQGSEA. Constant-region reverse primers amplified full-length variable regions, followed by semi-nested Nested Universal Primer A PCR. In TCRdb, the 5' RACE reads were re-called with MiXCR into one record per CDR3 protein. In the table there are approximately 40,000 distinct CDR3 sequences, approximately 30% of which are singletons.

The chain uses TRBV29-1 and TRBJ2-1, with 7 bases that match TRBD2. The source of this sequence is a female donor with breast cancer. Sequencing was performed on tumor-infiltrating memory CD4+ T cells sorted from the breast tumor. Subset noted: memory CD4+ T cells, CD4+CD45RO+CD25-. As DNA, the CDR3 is TGCAGCGTTGAACCCTTGGCGGGAGTGTCCTACAATGAGCAGTTCTTC. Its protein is CSVEPLAGVSYNEQFF.